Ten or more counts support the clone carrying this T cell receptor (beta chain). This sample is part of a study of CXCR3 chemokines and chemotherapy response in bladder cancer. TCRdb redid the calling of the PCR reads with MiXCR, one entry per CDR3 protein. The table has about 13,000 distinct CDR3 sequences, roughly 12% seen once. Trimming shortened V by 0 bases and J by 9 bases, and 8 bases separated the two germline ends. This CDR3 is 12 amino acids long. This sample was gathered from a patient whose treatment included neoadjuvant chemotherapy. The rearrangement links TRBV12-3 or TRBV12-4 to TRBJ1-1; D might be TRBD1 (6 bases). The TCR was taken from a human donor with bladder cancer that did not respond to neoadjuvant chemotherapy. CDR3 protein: CASSLAQGKAFF. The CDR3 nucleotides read TGTGCCAGCAGTTTAGCGCAGGGGAAAGCTTTCTTT.